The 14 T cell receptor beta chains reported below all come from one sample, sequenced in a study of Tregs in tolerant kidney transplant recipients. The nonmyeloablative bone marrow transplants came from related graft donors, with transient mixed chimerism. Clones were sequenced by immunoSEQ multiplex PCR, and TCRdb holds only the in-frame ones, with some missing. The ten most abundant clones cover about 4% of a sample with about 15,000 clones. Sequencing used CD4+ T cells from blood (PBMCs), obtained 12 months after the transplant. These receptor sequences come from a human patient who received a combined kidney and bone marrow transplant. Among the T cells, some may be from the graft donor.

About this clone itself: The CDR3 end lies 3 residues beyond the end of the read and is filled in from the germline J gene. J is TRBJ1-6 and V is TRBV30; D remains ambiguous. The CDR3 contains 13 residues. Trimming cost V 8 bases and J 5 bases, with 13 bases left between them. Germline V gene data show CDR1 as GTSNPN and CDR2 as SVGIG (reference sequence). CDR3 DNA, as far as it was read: TGTGCCCTGTCGATGGGCAATAATTCACCC. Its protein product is CALSMGNNSP. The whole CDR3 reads CALSMGNNSPLHF.

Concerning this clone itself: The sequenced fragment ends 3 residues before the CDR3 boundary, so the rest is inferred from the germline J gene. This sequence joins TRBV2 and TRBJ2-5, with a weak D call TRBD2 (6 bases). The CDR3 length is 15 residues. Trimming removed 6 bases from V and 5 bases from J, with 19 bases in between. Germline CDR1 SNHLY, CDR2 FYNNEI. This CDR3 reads CASRGLYQSAETQYF. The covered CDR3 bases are TGTGCCAGCAGGGGACTGTACCAGTCGGCTGAGACC.

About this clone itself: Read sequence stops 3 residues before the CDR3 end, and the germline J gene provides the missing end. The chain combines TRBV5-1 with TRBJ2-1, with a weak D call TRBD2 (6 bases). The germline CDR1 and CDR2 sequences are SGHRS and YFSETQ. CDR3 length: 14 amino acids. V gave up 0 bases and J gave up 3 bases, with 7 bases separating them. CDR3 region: CASSLVGLYNEQFF. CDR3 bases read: TGCGCCAGCAGCTTGGTGGGACTCTACAATGAG.

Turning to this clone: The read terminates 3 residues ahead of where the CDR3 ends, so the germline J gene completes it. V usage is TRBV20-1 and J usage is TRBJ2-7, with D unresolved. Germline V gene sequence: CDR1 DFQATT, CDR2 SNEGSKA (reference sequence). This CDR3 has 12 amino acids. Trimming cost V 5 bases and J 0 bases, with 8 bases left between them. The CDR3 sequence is CSAQKSSYEQYF. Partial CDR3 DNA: TGCAGTGCTCAGAAGAGCTCCTACGAG.

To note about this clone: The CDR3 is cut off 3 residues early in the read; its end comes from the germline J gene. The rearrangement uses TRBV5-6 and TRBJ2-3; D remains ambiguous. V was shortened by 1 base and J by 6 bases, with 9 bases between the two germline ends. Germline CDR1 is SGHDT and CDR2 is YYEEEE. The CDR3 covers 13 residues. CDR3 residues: CASSLKGLDTQYF. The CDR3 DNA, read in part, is TGTGCCAGCAGCTTGAAGGGTTTGGATACG. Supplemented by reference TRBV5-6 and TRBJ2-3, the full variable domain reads DAGVTQSPTHLIKTRGQQVTLRCSPKSGHDTVSWYQQALGQGPQFIFQYYEEEERQRGNFPDRFSGHQFPNYSSELNVNALLLGDSALYLCASSLKGLDTQYFGPGTRLTVL.

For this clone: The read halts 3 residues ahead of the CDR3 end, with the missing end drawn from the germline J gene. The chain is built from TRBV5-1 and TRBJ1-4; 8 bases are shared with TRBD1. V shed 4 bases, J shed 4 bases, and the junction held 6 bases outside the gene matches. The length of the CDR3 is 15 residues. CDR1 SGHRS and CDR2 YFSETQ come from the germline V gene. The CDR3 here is CASSPDGQGNEKLFF. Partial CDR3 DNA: TGCGCCAGCAGCCCGGACGGACAGGGTAATGAAAAA.

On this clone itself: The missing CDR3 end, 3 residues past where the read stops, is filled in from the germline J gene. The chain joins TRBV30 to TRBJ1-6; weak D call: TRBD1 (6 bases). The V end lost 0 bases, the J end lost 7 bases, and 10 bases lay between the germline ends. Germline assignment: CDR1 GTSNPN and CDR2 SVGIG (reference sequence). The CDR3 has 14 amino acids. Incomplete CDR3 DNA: TGTGCCTGGAGTGTAGGCAGGGGCAATTCACCC. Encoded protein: CAWSVGRGNSP. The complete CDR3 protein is CAWSVGRGNSPLHF.

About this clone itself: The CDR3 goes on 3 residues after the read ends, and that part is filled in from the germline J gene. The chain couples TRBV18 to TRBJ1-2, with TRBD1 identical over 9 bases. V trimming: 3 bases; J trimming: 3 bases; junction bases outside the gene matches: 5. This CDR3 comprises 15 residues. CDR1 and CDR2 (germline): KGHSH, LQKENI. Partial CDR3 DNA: TGTGCCAGCTCACCCAGGACAGGGGCTGACTATGGC. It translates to CASSPRTGADYG. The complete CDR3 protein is CASSPRTGADYGYTF.

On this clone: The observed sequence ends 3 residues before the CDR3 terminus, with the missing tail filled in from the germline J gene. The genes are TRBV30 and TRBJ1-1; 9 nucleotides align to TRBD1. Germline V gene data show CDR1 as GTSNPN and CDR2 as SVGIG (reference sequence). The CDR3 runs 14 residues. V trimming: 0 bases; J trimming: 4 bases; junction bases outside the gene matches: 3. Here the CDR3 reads CAWSVGTGSTEAFF. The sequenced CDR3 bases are TGTGCCTGGAGTGTGGGGACAGGGAGCACTGAA.

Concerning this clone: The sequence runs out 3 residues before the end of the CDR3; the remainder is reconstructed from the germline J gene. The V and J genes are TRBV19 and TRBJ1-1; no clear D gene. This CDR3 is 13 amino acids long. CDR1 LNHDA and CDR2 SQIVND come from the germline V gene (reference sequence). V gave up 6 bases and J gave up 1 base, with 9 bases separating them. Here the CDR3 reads CASSYGQNTEAFF. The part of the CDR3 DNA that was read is TGTGCCAGTAGCTATGGTCAGAACACTGAA.

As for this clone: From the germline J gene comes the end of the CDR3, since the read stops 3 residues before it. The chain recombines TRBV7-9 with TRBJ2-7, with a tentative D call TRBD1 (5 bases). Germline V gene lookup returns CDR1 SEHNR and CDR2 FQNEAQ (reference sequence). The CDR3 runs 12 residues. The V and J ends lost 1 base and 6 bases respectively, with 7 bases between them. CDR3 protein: CASSLEGPEQYF. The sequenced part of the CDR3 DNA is TGTGCCAGCAGCTTAGAGGGGCCCGAG.

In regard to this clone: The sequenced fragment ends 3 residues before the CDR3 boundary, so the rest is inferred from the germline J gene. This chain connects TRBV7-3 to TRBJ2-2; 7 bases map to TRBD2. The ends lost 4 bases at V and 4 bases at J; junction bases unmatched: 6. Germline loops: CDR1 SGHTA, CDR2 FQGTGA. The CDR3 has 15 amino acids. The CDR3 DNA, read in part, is TGTGCCAGCAGCTCTGGGGGGGTAGCCACCGGGGAG. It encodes CASSSGGVATGE. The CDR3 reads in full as CASSSGGVATGELFF.

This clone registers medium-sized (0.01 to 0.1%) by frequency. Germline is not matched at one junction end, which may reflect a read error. The part of the CDR3 DNA that was read is TGCGCCAGCAGCCTGGGACTAGCGGCGAACTCCTACGAG. Translated: CASSLGLAANSYE. The entire CDR3 is CASSLGLAANSYEQYF. The J gene is TRBJ2-7, the V gene TRBV4-2, with TRBD2 matching over 11 bases. The read gets to within 3 residues of the CDR3 end, and the germline J gene fills in the rest. Germline V gene data show CDR1 as LGHNA and CDR2 as YNFKEQ. The CDR3 runs 16 residues.

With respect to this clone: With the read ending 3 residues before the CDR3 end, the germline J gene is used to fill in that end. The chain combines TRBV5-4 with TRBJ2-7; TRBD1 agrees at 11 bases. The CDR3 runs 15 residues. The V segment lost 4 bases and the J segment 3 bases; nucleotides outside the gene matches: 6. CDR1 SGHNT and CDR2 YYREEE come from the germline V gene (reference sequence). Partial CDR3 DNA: TGTGCCAGCAGCCGGACCGGGACAGGGGGCTACGAG. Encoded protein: CASSRTGTGGYE. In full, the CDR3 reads CASSRTGTGGYEQYF.